This T cell receptor beta chain was found in a study of Tregs in tolerant kidney transplant recipients. Whole-study results and caveats: No direct test of biological reproducibility was done here. Activated donor B cell expansion appeared to reveal the most relevant donor-specific TCRbeta repertoire. Validation in larger populations is needed because few patients were studied.

CD4+CD25+CD127- Tregs, CD4+CD25- non-Tregs, CD4 and CD8 cells were sorted. The trim removed 5 bases at V and 2 bases at J, leaving 5 bases unmatched. The CDR3 loop spans 15 amino acids. Germline V gene sequence: CDR1 LNHDA, CDR2 SQIVND (reference sequence). As for this clone: What it binds is unknown.

Data came from immunoSEQ multiplex PCR; TCRdb stores just in-frame clones and leaves some out. The repertoire holds some 110,000 clones, about 90% seen once, with approximately 0.62% in the top ten. V and J are TRBV19 and TRBJ1-5; 8 bases align to TRBD1. Material: CD4+ T cells from blood. The TCR sequence derives from a human donor in good health. The CDR3 here is CASSGGQAGNQPQHF. Written as DNA, the CDR3 is TGTGCCAGTAGTGGGGGACAGGCGGGCAATCAGCCCCAGCATTTT.